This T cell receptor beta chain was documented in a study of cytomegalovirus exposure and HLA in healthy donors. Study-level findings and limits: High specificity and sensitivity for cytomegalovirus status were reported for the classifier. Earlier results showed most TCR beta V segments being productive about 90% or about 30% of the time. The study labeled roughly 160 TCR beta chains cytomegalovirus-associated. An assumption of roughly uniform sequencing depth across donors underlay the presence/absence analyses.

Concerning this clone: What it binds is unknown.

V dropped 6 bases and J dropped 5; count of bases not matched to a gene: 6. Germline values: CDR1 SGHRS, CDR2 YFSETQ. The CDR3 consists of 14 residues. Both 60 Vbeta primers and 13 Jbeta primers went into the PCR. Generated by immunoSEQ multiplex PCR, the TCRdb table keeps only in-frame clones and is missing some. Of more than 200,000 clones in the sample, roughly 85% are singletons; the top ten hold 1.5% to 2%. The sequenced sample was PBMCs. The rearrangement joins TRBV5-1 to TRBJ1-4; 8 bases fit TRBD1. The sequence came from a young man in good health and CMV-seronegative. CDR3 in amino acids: CASNRGTGNEKLFF. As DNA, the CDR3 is TGCGCCAGCAACCGTGGGACAGGCAATGAAAAACTGTTTTTT.